The sample holds one count of the clone carrying this T cell receptor (beta chain). This entry belongs to a study of blood T cell repertoires in COVID-19. Study-level background: Acute and convalescent COVID-19 samples came from the United States, Italy and Spain.

The cohort comprised adults aged roughly 18 to 90 years residing in 20 to 30 US areas. Clones were sequenced by immunoSEQ multiplex PCR, and TCRdb holds only the in-frame ones, with some missing. The repertoire holds 300,000 to 400,000 clones, with about 90% as singletons. V dropped 10 bases and J dropped 1; count of bases not matched to a gene: 15. The CDR3 loop spans 16 amino acids. Germline V gene lookup returns CDR1 ENHRY and CDR2 SYGVKD. The receptor comes from a woman between 25 and 40 years old who had recovered from COVID-19. The chain has TRBV10-3 and TRBJ1-1, with 7 positions matching TRBD1. Sequencing used PBMCs or T cells enriched from blood (not recorded which). This CDR3 reads CATRHGGTEQNTEAFF. The DNA of the CDR3 is TGTGCCACTCGCCATGGAGGGACAGAGCAGAACACTGAAGCTTTCTTT.